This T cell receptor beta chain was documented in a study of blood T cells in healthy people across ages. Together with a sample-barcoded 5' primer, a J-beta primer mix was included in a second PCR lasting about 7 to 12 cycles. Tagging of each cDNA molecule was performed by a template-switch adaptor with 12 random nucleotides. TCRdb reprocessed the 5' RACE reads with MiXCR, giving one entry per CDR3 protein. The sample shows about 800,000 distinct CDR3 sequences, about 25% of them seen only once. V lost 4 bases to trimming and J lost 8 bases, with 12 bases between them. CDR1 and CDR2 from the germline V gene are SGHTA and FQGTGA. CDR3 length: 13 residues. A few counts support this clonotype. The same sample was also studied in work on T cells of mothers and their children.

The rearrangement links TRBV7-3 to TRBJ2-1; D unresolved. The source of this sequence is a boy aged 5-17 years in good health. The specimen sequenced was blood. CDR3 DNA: TGTGCCAGCAGCTATGACTCCGATGATGAGCAGTTCTTC. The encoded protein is CASSYDSDDEQFF. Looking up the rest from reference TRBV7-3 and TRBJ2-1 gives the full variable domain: GAGVSQTPSNKVTEKGKYVELRCDPISGHTALYWYRQSLGQGPEFLIYFQGTGAADDSGLPNDRFFAVRPEGSVSTLKIQRTERGDSAVYLCASSYDSDDEQFFGPGTRLTVL.